This T cell receptor beta chain was identified during a study of blood T cell repertoires in COVID-19. Study at large: The origin of the acute and convalescent COVID-19 samples was the United States, Italy and Spain. Sources were T cells, B-cell-depleted T cells, or PBMCs; the material itself was cDNA or gDNA.

This CDR3 spans 12 amino acids. Germline V gene sequence: CDR1 SQVTM, CDR2 ANQGSEA. V lost 5 bases, J lost 7 bases, and 14 bases lay in between. Per the original data handling: Amplification from reference gene primers served as the basis for estimated nucleated cell counts. The table came from immunoSEQ multiplex PCR; TCRdb's copy has only in-frame clones and leaves some out. Clone size and V and J calls were adopted from that table, with D and trimming inferred from the DNA. The data hold 120,000 or so clones, with about 92% observed a single time. The TCR comes from a man in his sixties with COVID-19, enrolled during active disease. The sequencing sample was made of peripheral blood. The chain combines TRBV29-1 with TRBJ1-1, with TRBD1 as a possible D gene (6 bases). The CDR3 spells CSVRQDLNEAFF. CDR3 bases: TGCAGCGTTCGACAGGACCTTAATGAAGCTTTCTTT.